A single sample is the source of the 5 T cell receptor beta chains below, sequenced in a study of radiotherapy plus CTLA-4 blockade in lung cancer. The assay was immunoSEQ multiplex PCR, and TCRdb's table has in-frame clones only and misses some. Among tens of thousands of clones listed, roughly 77% were seen once. This specimen was peripheral blood, taken from a patient treated with radiotherapy plus ipilimumab. These TCRs come from a human donor with non-small cell lung cancer who had stable disease on radiotherapy plus ipilimumab.

The rearrangement links TRBV6-1 to TRBJ1-6; 7 bases agree with TRBD1. The CDR3 runs 14 residues. V dropped 7 bases and J dropped 7; count of bases not matched to a gene: 7. From germline, CDR1 is MNHNS and CDR2 SASEGT. The CDR3 DNA is TGTGCCAGCATCTTGGGACAGCTAAATTCACCCCTCCACTTT. Translating gives CASILGQLNSPLHF.

The chain links TRBV27 to TRBJ1-2; the D gene is possibly TRBD1 (6 bases). The germline V and J ends were trimmed by 8 bases and 2 bases, with 18 bases remaining between them. From germline, CDR1 is MNHEY and CDR2 SMNVEV (reference sequence). The CDR3 runs 15 residues. CDR3 amino acids: CASAILDSPNYGYTF. As DNA, the CDR3 is TGTGCCAGCGCTATTCTGGACAGCCCGAACTATGGCTACACCTTC.

This chain links TRBV2 with TRBJ2-2, with D perhaps matching TRBD1 or TRBD2 (5 bases each). The CDR3 totals 15 residues. CDR1 SNHLY and CDR2 FYNNEI come from the germline V gene. Trimming shortened V by 3 bases and J by 0 bases, and 8 bases separated the two germline ends. CDR3 amino acids: CASSEGTTNTGELFF. CDR3 nucleotide sequence: TGTGCCAGCAGTGAGGGGACGACGAACACCGGGGAGCTGTTTTTT.

The gene calls are TRBV5-4 and TRBJ2-5; 8 bases map to TRBD2. Germline values: CDR1 SGHNT, CDR2 YYREEE (reference sequence). The CDR3 totals 16 residues. The J segment lost 1 base and the V segment lost 1 base, leaving 6 bases of the junction unmatched. CDR3 DNA: TGTGCCAGCAGCTTGAGCCTAGCGGGCTTCCAAGAGACCCAGTACTTC. Its protein product is CASSLSLAGFQETQYF.

A word on this clone: Here the CDR3 omits its conserved ending phenylalanine or tryptophan, so a read error is the likely source. The chain combines TRBV19 with TRBJ2-7, with 11 bases that match TRBD2. This CDR3 region has 16 residues. V trimming: 1 base; J trimming: 0 bases; junction bases outside the gene matches: 2. CDR1 is LNHDA and CDR2 is SQIVND in the germline V gene (reference sequence). The CDR3, as DNA: TGTGCCAGTAGTATAGCTAGCGGGGGGCCCTCCTACGAGCAGTACATC. Residues: CASSIASGGPSYEQYI.